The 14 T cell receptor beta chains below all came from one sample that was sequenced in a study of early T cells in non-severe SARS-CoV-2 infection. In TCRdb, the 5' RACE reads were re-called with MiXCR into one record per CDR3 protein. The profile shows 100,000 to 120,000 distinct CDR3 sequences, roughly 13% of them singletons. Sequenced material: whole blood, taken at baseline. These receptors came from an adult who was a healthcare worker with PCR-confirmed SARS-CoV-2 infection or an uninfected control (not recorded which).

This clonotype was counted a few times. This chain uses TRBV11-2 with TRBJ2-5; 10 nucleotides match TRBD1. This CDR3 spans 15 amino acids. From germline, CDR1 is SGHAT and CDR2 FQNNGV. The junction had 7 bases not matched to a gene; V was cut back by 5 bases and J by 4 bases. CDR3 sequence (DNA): TGTGCCAGCAGCCCCGGGACAGGGGCGGCAGAGACCCAGTACTTC. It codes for CASSPGTGAAETQYF.

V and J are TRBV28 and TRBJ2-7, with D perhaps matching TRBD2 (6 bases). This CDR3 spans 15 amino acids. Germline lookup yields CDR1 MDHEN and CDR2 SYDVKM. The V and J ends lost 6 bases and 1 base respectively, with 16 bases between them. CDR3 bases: TGTGCCAGCAGGCGGAGGGCACTCTTATCCTACGAGCAGTACTTC. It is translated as CASRRRALLSYEQYF.

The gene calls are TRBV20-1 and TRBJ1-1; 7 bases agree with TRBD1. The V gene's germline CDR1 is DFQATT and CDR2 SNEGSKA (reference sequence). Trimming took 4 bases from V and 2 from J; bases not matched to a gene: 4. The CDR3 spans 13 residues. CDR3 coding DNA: TGCAGTGCTACAGGGGGAACCAACACTGAAGCTTTCTTT. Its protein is CSATGGTNTEAFF.

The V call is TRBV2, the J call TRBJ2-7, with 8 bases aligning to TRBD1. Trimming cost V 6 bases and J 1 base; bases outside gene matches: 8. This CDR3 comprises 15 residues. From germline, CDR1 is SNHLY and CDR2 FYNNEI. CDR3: CASRKEGTGSYEQYF. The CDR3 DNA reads TGTGCCAGCAGGAAGGAAGGGACAGGATCCTACGAGCAGTACTTC.

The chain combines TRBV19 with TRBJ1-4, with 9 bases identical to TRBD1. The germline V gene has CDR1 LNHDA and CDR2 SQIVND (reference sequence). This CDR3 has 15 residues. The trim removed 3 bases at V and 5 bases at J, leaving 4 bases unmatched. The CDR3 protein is CASSIRDRVNEKLFF. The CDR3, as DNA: TGTGCCAGTAGTATCCGGGACAGGGTCAATGAAAAACTGTTTTTT.

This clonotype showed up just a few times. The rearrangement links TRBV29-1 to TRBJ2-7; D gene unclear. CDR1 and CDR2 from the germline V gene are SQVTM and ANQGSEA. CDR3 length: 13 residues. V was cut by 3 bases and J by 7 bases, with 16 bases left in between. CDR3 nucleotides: TGCAGCGTTGACAAGGACGGTCCTTCGGAGCAGTACTTC. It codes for CSVDKDGPSEQYF.

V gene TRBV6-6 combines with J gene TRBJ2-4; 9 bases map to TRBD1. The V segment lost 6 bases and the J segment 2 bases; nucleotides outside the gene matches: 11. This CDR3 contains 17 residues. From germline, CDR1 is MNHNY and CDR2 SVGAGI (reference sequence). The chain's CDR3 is CASRPPGQGRTKNIQYF. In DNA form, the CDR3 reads TGTGCCAGCAGGCCCCCGGGACAGGGTAGGACCAAAAACATTCAGTACTTC.

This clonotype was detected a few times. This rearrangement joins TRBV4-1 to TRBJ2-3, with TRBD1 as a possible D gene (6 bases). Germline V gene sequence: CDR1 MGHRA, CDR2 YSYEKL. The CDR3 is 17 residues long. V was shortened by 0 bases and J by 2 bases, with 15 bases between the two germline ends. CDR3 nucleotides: TGCGCCAGCAGCCAAGAACTAACAGGGCGTCACACAGATACGCAGTATTTT. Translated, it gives CASSQELTGRHTDTQYF.

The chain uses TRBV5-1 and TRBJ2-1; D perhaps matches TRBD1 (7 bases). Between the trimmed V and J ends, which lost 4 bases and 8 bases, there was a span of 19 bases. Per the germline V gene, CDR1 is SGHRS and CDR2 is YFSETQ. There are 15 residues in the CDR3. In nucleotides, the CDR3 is TGCGCCAGCAGCGAACGTACCCAGGGGGAGGATGAGCAGTTCTTC. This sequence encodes CASSERTQGEDEQFF.

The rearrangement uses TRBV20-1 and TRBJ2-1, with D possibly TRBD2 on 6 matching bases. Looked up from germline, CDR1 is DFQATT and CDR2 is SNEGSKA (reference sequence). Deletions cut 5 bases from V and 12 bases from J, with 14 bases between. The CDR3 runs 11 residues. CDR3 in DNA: TGCAGTGCTTCCCGGCGGGGAGGGCAGTTCTTC. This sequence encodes CSASRRGGQFF.

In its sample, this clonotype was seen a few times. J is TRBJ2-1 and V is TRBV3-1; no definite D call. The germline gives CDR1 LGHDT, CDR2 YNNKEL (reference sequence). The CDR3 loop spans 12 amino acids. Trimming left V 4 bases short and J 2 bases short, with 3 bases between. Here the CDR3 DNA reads TGTGCCAGCAGCCGAGCCTACAATGAGCAGTTCTTC. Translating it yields CASSRAYNEQFF.

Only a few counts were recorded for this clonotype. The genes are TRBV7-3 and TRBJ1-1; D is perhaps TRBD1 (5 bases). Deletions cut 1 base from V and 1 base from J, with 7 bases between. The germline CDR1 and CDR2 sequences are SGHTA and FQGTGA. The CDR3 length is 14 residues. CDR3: CASSLRGRNTEAFF. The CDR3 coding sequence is TGTGCCAGCAGCTTAAGGGGGAGGAACACTGAAGCTTTCTTT.

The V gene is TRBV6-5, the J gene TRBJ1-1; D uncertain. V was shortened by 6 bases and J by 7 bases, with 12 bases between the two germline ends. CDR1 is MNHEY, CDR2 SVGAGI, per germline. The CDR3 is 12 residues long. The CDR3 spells CASSTAADEAFF. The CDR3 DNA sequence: TGTGCCAGCAGCACGGCGGCAGATGAAGCTTTCTTT.

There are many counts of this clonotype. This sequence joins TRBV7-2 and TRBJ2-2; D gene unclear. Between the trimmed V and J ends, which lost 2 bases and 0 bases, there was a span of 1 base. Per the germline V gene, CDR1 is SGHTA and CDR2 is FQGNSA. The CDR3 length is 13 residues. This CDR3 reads CASSLPNTGELFF. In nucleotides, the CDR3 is TGTGCCAGCAGCTTACCGAACACCGGGGAGCTGTTTTTT.